Listed here is a single T cell receptor beta chain. Its antigen target is currently unknown. Base-call qualities are not available, and no considerably larger clone is one nucleotide away. Participants in the prospective study were enrolled through a virtual design, were aged 18 to 89 years, and lived in some 24 United States geographic areas. To assign participants to cohorts, the prospective study relied on clinical history that participants themselves reported in a screening survey and a study questionnaire. For ImmuneRACE Cohort 3, a participant was defined as recovered based on two consecutive negative NP/OP PCR tests, clearance by a healthcare professional, or resolution of symptoms. In the prospective study, mobile phlebotomists collected whole blood, serum and a nasopharyngeal or oropharyngeal swab from each participant. Additional blood draws and questionnaires over an approximately 2-month period could optionally be provided by prospective study participants. Prospective study blood samples were shipped either frozen or at room temperature before DNA extraction.

This specimen belongs to a study of blood T cell repertoires in COVID-19 (dated by TCRdb to the early 2020s). Broadly, across the study: Collaborator samples came from the United States, Italy and Spain and covered acute and convalescent phases of COVID-19. The prospective study material was composed of cDNA or gDNA derived from T cells, B-cell-depleted T cells, or PBMCs. Nearly every sample came with metadata listing a de-identified subject ID, COVID-19 status, age in years and sex. Where available, HLA class I and class II types were obtained from metadata supplied by the sample provider rather than from assay-based typing. The repertoires were released in a freely available public database intended as a resource for research on the immune response to SARS-CoV-2. The dataset comprised deeply sampled blood TCRbeta repertoires from subjects exposed to, actively infected with, or recovered from COVID-19. The samples were drawn from the first 160 participants of the ongoing ImmuneRACE study and from some 1,300 subjects provided by 6 global collaborators. The paper as a whole reports these results and caveats: How much clinical and demographic metadata was included differed by source and by participant, and the metadata was provided uncurated.

TCRbeta CDR3 regions were amplified from genomic DNA by means of the immunoSEQ Assay, a bias-controlled multiplex PCR. The study's processing was this. Nucleated cell counts per sample were estimated from amplification of reference gene primers within the assay. To quantify the absolute abundance of each unique TCRbeta CDR3 rearrangement, sequence reads were collapsed and filtered. Productive Simpson clonality was computed per sample as the square root of Simpson's diversity index over productive rearrangements. TCRdb took over this immuneACCESS table, retaining in-frame rearrangements with V and J assigned. Such tables are incomplete; in checked studies, under half of the missing clones stem from an unresolved V gene, and the remainder is unexplained. For V, J and clone size, that table is used; D and trimming come from the DNA. This sample holds about 480,000 clones; roughly 90% were observed only once. About 2% of the sample rests with the top ten.

V is cut by 4 bases and J by 5 bases, and the space between the germline ends is 11 bases. The CDR3 runs 13 amino acids, cysteine and phenylalanine included. Only CDR3 DNA is held: 39 bases, read in frame from base 1. The germline V gene supplies CDR1 SGHTA and CDR2 FQGNSA. Sequencing was done on a sample of PBMCs or T cells enriched from blood (not recorded which). The receptor was derived from a woman in her thirties or forties who had recovered from COVID-19. The chain was built from TRBV7-2 and TRBJ1-1, with TRBD1 as a weak D call on 6 bases. The CDR3 region: CASSSDSRTEAFF. The sequenced DNA is TGTGCCAGCAGCTCGGACAGTCGAACTGAAGCTTTCTTT.